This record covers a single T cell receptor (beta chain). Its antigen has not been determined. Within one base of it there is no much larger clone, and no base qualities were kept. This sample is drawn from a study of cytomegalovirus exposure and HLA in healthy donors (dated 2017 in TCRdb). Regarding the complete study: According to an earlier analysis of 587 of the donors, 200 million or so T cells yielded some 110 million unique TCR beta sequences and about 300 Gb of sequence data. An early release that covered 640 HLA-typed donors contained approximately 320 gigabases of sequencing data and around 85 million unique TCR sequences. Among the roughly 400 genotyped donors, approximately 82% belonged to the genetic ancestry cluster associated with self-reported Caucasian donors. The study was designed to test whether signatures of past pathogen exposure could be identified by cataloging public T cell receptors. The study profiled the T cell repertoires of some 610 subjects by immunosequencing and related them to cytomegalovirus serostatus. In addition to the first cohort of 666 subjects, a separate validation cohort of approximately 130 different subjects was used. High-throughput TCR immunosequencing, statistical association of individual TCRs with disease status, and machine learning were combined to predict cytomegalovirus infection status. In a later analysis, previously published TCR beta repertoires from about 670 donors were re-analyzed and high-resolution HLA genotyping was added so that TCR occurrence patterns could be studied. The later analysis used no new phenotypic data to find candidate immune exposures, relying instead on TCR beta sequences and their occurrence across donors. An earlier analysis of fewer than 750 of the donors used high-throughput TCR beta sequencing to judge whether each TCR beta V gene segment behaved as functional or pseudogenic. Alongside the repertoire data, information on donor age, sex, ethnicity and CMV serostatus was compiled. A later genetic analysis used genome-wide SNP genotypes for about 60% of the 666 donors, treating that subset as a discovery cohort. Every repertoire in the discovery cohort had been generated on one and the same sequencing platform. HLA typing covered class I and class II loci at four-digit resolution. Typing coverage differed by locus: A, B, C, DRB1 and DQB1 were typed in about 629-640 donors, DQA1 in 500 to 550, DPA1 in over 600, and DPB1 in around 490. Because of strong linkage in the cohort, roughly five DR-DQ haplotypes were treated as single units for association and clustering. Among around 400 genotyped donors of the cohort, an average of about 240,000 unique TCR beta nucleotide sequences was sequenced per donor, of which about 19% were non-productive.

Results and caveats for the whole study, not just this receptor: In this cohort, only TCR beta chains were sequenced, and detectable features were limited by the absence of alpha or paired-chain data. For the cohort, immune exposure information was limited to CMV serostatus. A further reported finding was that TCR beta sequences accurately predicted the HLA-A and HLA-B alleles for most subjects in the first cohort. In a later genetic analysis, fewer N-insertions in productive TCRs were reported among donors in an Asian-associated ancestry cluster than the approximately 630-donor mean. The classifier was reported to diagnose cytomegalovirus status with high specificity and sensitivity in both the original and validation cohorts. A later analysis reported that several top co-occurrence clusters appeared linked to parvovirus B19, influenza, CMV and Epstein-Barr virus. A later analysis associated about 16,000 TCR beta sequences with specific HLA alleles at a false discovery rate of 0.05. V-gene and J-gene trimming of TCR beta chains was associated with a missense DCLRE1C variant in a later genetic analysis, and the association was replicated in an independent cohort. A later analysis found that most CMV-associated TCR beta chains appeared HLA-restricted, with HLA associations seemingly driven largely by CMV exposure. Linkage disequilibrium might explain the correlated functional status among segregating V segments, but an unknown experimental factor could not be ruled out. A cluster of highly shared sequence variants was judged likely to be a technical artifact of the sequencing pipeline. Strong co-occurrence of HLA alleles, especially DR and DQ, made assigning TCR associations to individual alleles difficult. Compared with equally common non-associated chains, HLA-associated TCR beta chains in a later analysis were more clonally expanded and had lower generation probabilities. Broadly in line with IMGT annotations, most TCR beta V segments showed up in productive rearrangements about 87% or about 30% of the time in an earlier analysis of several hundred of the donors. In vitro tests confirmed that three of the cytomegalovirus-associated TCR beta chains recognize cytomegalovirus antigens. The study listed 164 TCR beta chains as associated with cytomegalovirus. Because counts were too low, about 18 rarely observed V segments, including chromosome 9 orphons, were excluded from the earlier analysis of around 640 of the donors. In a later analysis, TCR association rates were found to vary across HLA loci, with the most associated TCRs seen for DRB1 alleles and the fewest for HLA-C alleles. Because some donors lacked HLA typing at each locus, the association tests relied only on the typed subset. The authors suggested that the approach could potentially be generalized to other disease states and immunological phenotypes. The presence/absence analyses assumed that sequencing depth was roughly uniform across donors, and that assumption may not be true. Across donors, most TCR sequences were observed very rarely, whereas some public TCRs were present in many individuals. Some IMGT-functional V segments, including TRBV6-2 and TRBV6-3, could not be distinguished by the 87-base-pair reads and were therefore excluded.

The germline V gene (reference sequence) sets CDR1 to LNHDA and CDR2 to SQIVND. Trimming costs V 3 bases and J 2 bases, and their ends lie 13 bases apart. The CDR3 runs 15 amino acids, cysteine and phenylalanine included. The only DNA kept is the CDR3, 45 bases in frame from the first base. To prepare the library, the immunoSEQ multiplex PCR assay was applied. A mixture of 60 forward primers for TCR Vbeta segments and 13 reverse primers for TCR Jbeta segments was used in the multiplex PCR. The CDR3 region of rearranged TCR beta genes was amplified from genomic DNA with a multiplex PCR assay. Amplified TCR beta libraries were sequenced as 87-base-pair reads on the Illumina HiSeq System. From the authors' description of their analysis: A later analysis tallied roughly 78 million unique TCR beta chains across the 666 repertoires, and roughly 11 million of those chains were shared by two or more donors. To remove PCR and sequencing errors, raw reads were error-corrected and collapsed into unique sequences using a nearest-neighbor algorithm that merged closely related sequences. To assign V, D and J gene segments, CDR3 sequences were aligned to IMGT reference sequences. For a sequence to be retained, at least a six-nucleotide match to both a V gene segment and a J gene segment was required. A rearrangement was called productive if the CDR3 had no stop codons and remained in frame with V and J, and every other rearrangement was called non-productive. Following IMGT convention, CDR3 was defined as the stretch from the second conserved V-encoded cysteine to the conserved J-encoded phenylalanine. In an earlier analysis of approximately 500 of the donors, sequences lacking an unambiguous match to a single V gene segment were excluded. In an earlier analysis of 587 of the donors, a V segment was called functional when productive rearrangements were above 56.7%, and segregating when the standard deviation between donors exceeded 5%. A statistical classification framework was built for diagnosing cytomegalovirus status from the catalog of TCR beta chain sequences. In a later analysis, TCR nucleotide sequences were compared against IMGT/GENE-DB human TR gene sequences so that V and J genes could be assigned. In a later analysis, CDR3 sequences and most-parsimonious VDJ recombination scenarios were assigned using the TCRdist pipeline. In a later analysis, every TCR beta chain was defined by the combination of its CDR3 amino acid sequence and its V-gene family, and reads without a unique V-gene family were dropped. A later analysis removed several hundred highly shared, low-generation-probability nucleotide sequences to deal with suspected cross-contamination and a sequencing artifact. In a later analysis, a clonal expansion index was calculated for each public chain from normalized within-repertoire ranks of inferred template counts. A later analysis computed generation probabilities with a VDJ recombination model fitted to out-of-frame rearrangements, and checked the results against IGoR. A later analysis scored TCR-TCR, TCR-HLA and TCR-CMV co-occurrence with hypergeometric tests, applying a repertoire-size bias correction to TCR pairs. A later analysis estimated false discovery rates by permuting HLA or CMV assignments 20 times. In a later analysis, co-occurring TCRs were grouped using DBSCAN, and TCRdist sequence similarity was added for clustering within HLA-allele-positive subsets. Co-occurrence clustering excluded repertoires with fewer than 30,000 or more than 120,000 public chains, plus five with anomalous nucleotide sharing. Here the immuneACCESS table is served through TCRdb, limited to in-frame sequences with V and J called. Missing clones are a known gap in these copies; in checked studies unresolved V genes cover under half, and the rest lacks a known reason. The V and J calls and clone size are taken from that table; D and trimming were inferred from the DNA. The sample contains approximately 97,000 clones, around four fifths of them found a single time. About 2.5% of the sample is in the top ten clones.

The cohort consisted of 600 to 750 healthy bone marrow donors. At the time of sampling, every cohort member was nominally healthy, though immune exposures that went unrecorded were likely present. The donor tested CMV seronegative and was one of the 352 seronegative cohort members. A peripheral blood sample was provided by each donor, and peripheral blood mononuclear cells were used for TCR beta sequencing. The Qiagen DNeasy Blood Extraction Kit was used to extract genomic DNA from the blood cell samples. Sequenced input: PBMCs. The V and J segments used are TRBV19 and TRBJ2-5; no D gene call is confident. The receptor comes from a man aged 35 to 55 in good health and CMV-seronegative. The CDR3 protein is CASSIPQIGQETQYF. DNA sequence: TGTGCCAGTAGTATCCCGCAGATCGGGCAAGAGACCCAGTACTTC.